This T cell receptor beta chain derives from a study of OX40 agonist ivuxolimab in advanced cancers. Whole-study context: Among those enrolled, mean age was 60 years (range about 23 to 85) and less than 90% were male. Study-wide results and limits: Partial responders at 0.1-3.0 mg/kg showed near-lowest clonal expansion. Clonal expansion from baseline to week 6 occurred in both CD4+ and CD8+ T cells.

Looked up from germline, CDR1 is SQVTM and CDR2 is ANQGSEA. This CDR3 has 16 amino acids. J lost 4 bases, V lost 0 bases, and 10 bases had no gene match. About this clone itself: The antigen is not known.

Assay: immunoSEQ multiplex PCR; the TCRdb copy retains only in-frame clones and omits some. The sample carries roughly 6,300 clones, about three quarters recorded once. The source material was CD4+ or CD8+ T cells sorted from blood, sampled in a trial of the OX40 agonist ivuxolimab. V and J are TRBV29-1 and TRBJ2-3, with TRBD2 identical over 7 bases. This receptor was obtained from an adult with an advanced solid tumor such as melanoma, head and neck, liver or kidney cancer. The CDR3 spells CSVEENSSGNSDTQYF. CDR3 DNA sequence: TGCAGCGTTGAAGAAAACTCTAGCGGCAATTCAGATACGCAGTATTTT.